One sample yielded the 17 T cell receptor beta chains listed below, sequenced in a study of human versus mouse CDR3 diversity and MHC coevolution. Generated by immunoSEQ multiplex PCR, the TCRdb table keeps only in-frame clones and is missing some. The sample yields roughly 86,000 clones, just under 95% seen once. The sample taken for sequencing was naive CD4+ T cells from blood. Specified subset: CD45RO-negative CD62L-positive naive CD4 T cells. The receptors derive from a person between 25 and 70 years old in good health.

The chain is built from TRBV9 and TRBJ2-7; 10 positions agree with TRBD1. The germline V gene has CDR1 SGDLS and CDR2 YYNGEE. The CDR3 sequence is 14 residues long. V shed 4 bases and J 3 bases; nucleotides not matched to a gene: 4. CDR3 region: CASSIGTGVYEQYF. The CDR3 coding sequence is TGTGCCAGCAGCATCGGGACAGGGGTCTACGAGCAGTACTTC.

The V call is TRBV5-6, the J call TRBJ1-1; tentatively, D is TRBD1 (5 bases). Germline CDR1 reads SGHDT; CDR2 reads YYEEEE. With 0 bases removed from V and 10 bases from J, the gap between germline ends came to 10 bases. This CDR3 is built from 12 residues. CDR3 sequence (DNA): TGTGCCAGCAGCTTGGCAGGGCGGGGAGCTTTCTTT. It specifies CASSLAGRGAFF.

The chain couples TRBV18 to TRBJ2-7, with D possibly TRBD1 on 6 matching bases. This CDR3 is 14 amino acids long. The V gene's germline CDR1 is KGHSH and CDR2 LQKENI. With 6 bases removed from V and 2 bases from J, the gap between germline ends came to 14 bases. The CDR3 DNA sequence: TGTGCCAGCTCTTCACAGGGCCTAACCTACGAGCAGTACTTC. Its protein is CASSSQGLTYEQYF.

The CDR3 DNA reads TGTGCCAGCAGTGACAGGACTAGCGGGAGGGTGTCCTACAATGAGCAGTTCTTC. This sequence encodes CASSDRTSGRVSYNEQFF. J is TRBJ2-1 and V is TRBV6-1; 15 bases agree with TRBD2. V was pared by 3 bases and J by 1 base, with 4 bases of the junction left unmatched. CDR1 and CDR2 from the germline V gene are MNHNS and SASEGT. The CDR3 loop spans 18 amino acids.

V usage is TRBV5-4 and J usage is TRBJ2-2; 14 bases line up with TRBD2. Germline-derived CDR1 and CDR2 are SGHNT and YYREEE (reference sequence). The CDR3 runs 17 residues. Germline trimming cut 3 bases from V and 4 bases from J; bases unmatched to any gene: 5. This CDR3 is CASSWGLAGVPTGELFF. CDR3 coding DNA: TGTGCCAGCAGCTGGGGACTAGCGGGAGTGCCCACCGGGGAGCTGTTTTTT.

This chain uses TRBV5-6 with TRBJ2-7, with D possibly TRBD1 on 6 matching bases. V was trimmed by 2 bases and J by 3 bases, leaving 12 bases between them. The CDR3 runs to 14 residues. CDR1 and CDR2 from the germline V gene are SGHDT and YYEEEE. In DNA form, the CDR3 reads TGTGCCAGCAGCTTAGGAACAGGGAACTACGAGCAGTACTTC. This codes for CASSLGTGNYEQYF. Using reference TRBV5-6 and TRBJ2-7 for the parts outside the CDR3, the full variable domain is DAGVTQSPTHLIKTRGQQVTLRCSPKSGHDTVSWYQQALGQGPQFIFQYYEEEERQRGNFPDRFSGHQFPNYSSELNVNALLLGDSALYLCASSLGTGNYEQYFGPGTRLTVT.

This chain joins TRBV7-2 and TRBJ2-5; a weak D match, TRBD1 (6 bases). The DNA matches TRBJ2-7 better at its end, which makes the J call doubtful. This CDR3 comprises 14 residues. Germline CDR1 is SGHTA and CDR2 is FQGNSA. CDR3: CASSLGGPSYEQYF. The CDR3 bases are TGTGCCAGCAGCTTAGGGGGGCCTTCCTACGAGCAGTACTTC.

The chain employs TRBV18 and TRBJ1-2; 10 bases align to TRBD1. The germline CDR1 and CDR2 sequences are KGHSH and LQKENI. This CDR3 is built from 16 residues. V gave up 2 bases and J gave up 7 bases; unmatched junction bases: 10. CDR3 sequence: CASSPNPGQGRGGYTF. The CDR3 DNA sequence: TGTGCCAGCTCACCAAATCCGGGACAGGGGAGAGGTGGCTACACCTTC.

This chain connects TRBV18 to TRBJ2-3; 7 nucleotides match TRBD1. This CDR3 contains 14 residues. V lost 10 bases to trimming and J lost 3 bases; unmatched junction nucleotides: 10. Germline loops: CDR1 KGHSH, CDR2 LQKENI. The CDR3 sequence: CATASDRVTDTQYF. Here the CDR3 DNA reads TGTGCCACCGCCTCCGACAGGGTTACAGATACGCAGTATTTT. The whole variable domain, remainder taken from reference TRBV18 and TRBJ2-3, is NAGVMQNPRHLVRRRGQEARLRCSPMKGHSHVYWYRQLPEEGLKFMVYLQKENIIDESGMPKERFSAEFPKEGPSILRIQQVVRGDSAAYFCATASDRVTDTQYFGPGTRLTVL.

This clone has just a few counts. The V call is TRBV10-3, the J call TRBJ1-1, with a weak D call TRBD1 (6 bases). CDR3 length: 13 amino acids. Looked up from germline, CDR1 is ENHRY and CDR2 is SYGVKD. V lost 8 bases and J lost 1, with 11 bases in between. The CDR3 reads CAIRGQPNTEAFF. CDR3 nucleotide sequence: TGTGCCATCCGGGGACAACCGAACACTGAAGCTTTCTTT.

The rearrangement links TRBV5-1 to TRBJ1-2, with TRBD1 matching over 7 bases. Germline V lookup: CDR1 SGHRS, CDR2 YFSETQ. V shed 0 bases, J shed 6 bases, and the junction held 5 bases outside the gene matches. This CDR3 comprises 14 residues. The CDR3 here is CASSLATGVDGYTF. The CDR3 region has the DNA TGCGCCAGCAGCTTGGCCACAGGGGTGGATGGCTACACCTTC.

The genes are TRBV6-1 and TRBJ2-1; TRBD1 might be the D (6 bases). The V end lost 2 bases, the J end lost 0 bases, and 8 bases lay between the germline ends. The CDR3 has 15 residues. CDR1 and CDR2 from the germline V gene are MNHNS and SASEGT. CDR3 sequence reads: CASSEQGSSYNEQFF. For the CDR3, the DNA is TGTGCCAGCAGTGAACAGGGGAGCTCCTACAATGAGCAGTTCTTC.

This chain's CDR3 is CSSLLPLAETQYF. Written as DNA, the CDR3 is TGCAGCTCACTCCTCCCCCTTGCGGAGACCCAGTACTTC. The chain uses TRBV29-1 and TRBJ2-5, with D uncertain. The CDR3 length is 13 residues. The V and J ends lost 8 bases and 5 bases respectively, with 18 bases between them. Germline values: CDR1 SQVTM, CDR2 ANQGSEA. Looking up the rest from reference TRBV29-1 and TRBJ2-5 gives the full variable domain: SAVISQKPSRDICQRGTSLTIQCQVDSQVTMMFWYRQQPGQSLTLIATANQGSEATYESGFVIDKFPISRPNLTFSTLTVSNMSPEDSSIYLCSSLLPLAETQYFGPGTRLLVL.

The chain combines TRBV5-1 with TRBJ1-1, with D maybe TRBD1 (5 bases). The CDR3 is 14 residues long. The V gene lost 5 bases and the J gene lost 0 bases, with 11 bases spanning the gap. The germline gives CDR1 SGHRS, CDR2 YFSETQ. CDR3 nucleotides: TGCGCCAGCAGTAAGGGGACTGTGAACACTGAAGCTTTCTTT. Translating gives CASSKGTVNTEAFF.

The gene calls are TRBV9 and TRBJ2-5, with a tentative D call TRBD1 (5 bases). The CDR3 runs to 18 residues. With 0 bases removed from V and 6 bases from J, the gap between germline ends came to 24 bases. Per germline, CDR1 SGDLS and CDR2 YYNGEE. CDR3 amino acids: CASSVGQGHDEKRQTQYF. The CDR3 DNA reads as TGTGCCAGCAGCGTAGGGCAGGGCCATGATGAGAAGAGACAGACCCAGTACTTC.

The gene calls are TRBV5-4 and TRBJ2-7, with D maybe TRBD2 (6 bases). Between the trimmed V and J ends, which lost 6 bases and 0 bases, there was a span of 16 bases. The CDR3 covers 15 residues. The germline V gene encodes CDR1 SGHNT and CDR2 YYREEE (reference sequence). Here the CDR3 reads CASTNGGVLSYEQYF. DNA for the CDR3: TGTGCCAGCACCAATGGCGGGGTGCTCTCCTACGAGCAGTACTTC. The entire variable domain, with the rest obtained from reference TRBV5-4 and TRBJ2-7, is as follows: ETGVTQSPTHLIKTRGQQVTLRCSSQSGHNTVSWYQQALGQGPQFIFQYYREEENGRGNFPPRFSGLQFPNYSSELNVNALELDDSALYLCASTNGGVLSYEQYFGPGTRLTVT.

The chain uses TRBV5-6 and TRBJ2-1; 12 nucleotides align to TRBD2. The V gene's germline CDR1 is SGHDT and CDR2 YYEEEE. This CDR3 is built from 16 residues. J lost 6 bases, V lost 2 bases, and 6 bases had no gene match. Written as DNA, the CDR3 is TGTGCCAGCAGCTTAACTAGCGGGAGGAGATCCAATGAGCAGTTCTTC. Translated, it gives CASSLTSGRRSNEQFF. Variable domain in full (rest from reference TRBV5-6 and TRBJ2-1): DAGVTQSPTHLIKTRGQQVTLRCSPKSGHDTVSWYQQALGQGPQFIFQYYEEEERQRGNFPDRFSGHQFPNYSSELNVNALLLGDSALYLCASSLTSGRRSNEQFFGPGTRLTVL.